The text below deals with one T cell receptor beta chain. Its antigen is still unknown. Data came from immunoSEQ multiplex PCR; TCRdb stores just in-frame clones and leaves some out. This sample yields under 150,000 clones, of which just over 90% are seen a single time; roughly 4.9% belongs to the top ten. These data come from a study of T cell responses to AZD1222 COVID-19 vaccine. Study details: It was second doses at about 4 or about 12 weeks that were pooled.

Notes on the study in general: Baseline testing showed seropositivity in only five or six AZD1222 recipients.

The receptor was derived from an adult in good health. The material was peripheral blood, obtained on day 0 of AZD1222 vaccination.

The CDR3 is CSANAVGGAFF. The CDR3 DNA is TGCAGTGCTAACGCCGTTGGGGGAGCTTTCTTT. The V gene is TRBV20-1, the J gene TRBJ1-1; possibly TRBD1 for D (5 bases). Trimming removed 4 bases from V and 10 bases from J, with 13 bases in between. Per the germline V gene, CDR1 is DFQATT and CDR2 is SNEGSKA (reference sequence). There are 11 residues in the CDR3.